The following is a T cell receptor beta chain sequence with its context. The antigen is not known. Trimming stripped 0 bases from V and 4 bases from J, with 12 bases between. The germline V gene has CDR1 LNHNV and CDR2 YYDKDF (reference sequence). The CDR3 is 15 residues long. This entry belongs to a study of blood T cells in healthy people across ages. Study-level findings and limits: Long-lived and aged donors differed, with more naive CD4+ cells and higher diversity in the long-lived.

Primed by a sample-barcoded 5' primer and a J-beta primer mix, a second PCR proceeded for roughly 7 to 12 cycles. One entry per CDR3 protein results from TCRdb running MiXCR on the 5' RACE reads. This table holds 1.5 million to 2 million distinct CDR3 sequences, roughly 49% found once. The chain combines TRBV15 with TRBJ2-5; D is unclear. The specimen was blood. The sequence derives from a woman in her thirties or forties in good health. CDR3 nucleotide sequence: TGTGCCACCAGCAGAGATCGTGCGGCGAGAGAGACCCAGTACTTC. Its translation: CATSRDRAARETQYF.